The clone carrying this TCR beta chain was counted many times. Its cognate antigen is unknown. The J segment lost 8 bases and the V segment lost 9 bases, leaving 8 bases of the junction unmatched. Germline V gene sequence: CDR1 ENHRY, CDR2 SYGVKD. The CDR3 has 13 amino acids. Amplification of the TCR beta CDR3 (from genomic DNA) was done by two-round multiplex PCR. First-round PCR amplification was performed with primers specific to each TRBV and TRBJ gene. One entry per CDR3 protein results from TCRdb running MiXCR on the multiplex PCR reads. The profile covers fewer than 50,000 distinct CDR3 sequences, with around 24% appearing a single time and less than 30% taken by the ten largest. This specimen comes from a study of prognosis after radiotherapy for stage I lung cancer. For the study at large: Patient ages ran from roughly 53 to 95, with a median of roughly 77 years, and the group had about a dozen men and about 6 women. Tumor type comprised squamous cell carcinoma in 6 or 7 patients and adenocarcinoma in roughly twelve. Patients received stereotactic body radiotherapy alone, with no concurrent therapy. Points from the study as a whole: Nobody established whether the expanded TCR clones were specific to the tumor.

The chain recombines TRBV10-3 with TRBJ2-1; TRBD1 agrees at 9 bases. The sequence came from a donor over 45 with non-small cell lung cancer. The sample was PBMCs, taken before or after stereotactic body radiation therapy (not recorded which). CDR3 amino acids: CAINPGQGHEQFF. The CDR3 region has the DNA TGTGCCATAAACCCGGGACAGGGTCATGAGCAGTTCTTC.